This is a list of T cell receptor beta chains from one sample in a study of cytomegalovirus exposure and HLA in healthy donors. Clones were sequenced by immunoSEQ multiplex PCR, and TCRdb holds only the in-frame ones, with some missing. Of under 200,000 clones listed, just under 90% are singletons. What was sequenced was PBMCs. Every receptor here comes from a man aged 18 to 29 in good health and CMV-seropositive. Both conserved end residues are part of each CDR3. The D gene is left open where the match is weak. Clone size appears in some rows only: once, few, many, or a class for an expanded clone.

v_gene,len,d_gene,j_gene,abundance,CDR3aa,CDR3nt
TRBV10-3,17,-,TRBJ1-4,-,CAIRPDYSGALSGKLFF,TGTGCCATCAGGCCGGACTACTCTGGGGCATTGAGTGGAAAACTGTTTTTT
TRBV7-8,15,TRBD2,TRBJ2-1,-,CASSPPAGVGDEQFF,TGTGCCAGCAGCCCCCCAGCGGGAGTTGGGGATGAGCAGTTCTTC
TRBV7-9,13,-,TRBJ1-1,-,CASSPDLDTEAFF,TGTGCCAGCAGCCCCGACTTAGACACTGAAGCTTTCTTT
TRBV6-6,14,TRBD2,TRBJ2-7,-,CASSYGGRGDEQYF,TGTGCCAGCAGTTACGGTGGGAGGGGCGACGAGCAGTACTTC
TRBV6-1,16,-,TRBJ2-1,few,CASSEQAGNTYNEQFF,TGTGCCAGCAGTGAACAAGCGGGCAATACCTACAATGAGCAGTTCTTC
TRBV5-4,13,TRBD2,TRBJ2-7,-,CASSGTREYEQYF,TGTGCCAGCAGCGGGACTAGGGAGTACGAGCAGTACTTC
TRBV9,15,TRBD2,TRBJ2-1,-,CASSLLAGGGNEQFF,TGTGCCAGCAGCCTACTAGCGGGAGGGGGTAATGAGCAGTTCTTC
TRBV9,14,TRBD2,TRBJ2-1,-,CASSVEWTSVLNFF,TGTGCCAGCAGCGTAGAATGGACTAGCGTTTTAAACTTCTTC
TRBV15,15,TRBD2,TRBJ2-1,-,CATSWTSGSTNEQFF,TGTGCCACCAGCTGGACTAGCGGGAGTACCAATGAGCAGTTCTTC
TRBV6-1,15,TRBD2,TRBJ2-2,-,CASTFGLAGSGELFF,TGTGCCAGCACCTTTGGACTAGCGGGATCCGGGGAGCTGTTTTTT
TRBV6-6,15,TRBD1,TRBJ2-5,few,CASSGQGQRGETQYF,TGTGCCAGCAGCGGACAGGGGCAACGCGGAGAGACCCAGTACTTC
TRBV7-3,16,-,TRBJ2-3,-,CASSLTGGRAVDTQYF,TGTGCCAGCAGCTTAACAGGGGGTCGAGCCGTAGATACGCAGTATTTT
TRBV30,12,-,TRBJ1-4,once,CAWSLEGGKLFF,TGTGCCTGGAGTCTGGAGGGAGGGAAACTGTTTTTT
TRBV15,13,TRBD2,TRBJ2-1,-,CATSPGRAYEQFF,TGTGCCACCAGCCCCGGGAGGGCCTATGAGCAGTTCTTC
TRBV29-1,14,TRBD2,TRBJ2-1,-,CSVDLAGLNNEQFF,TGCAGCGTTGACCTAGCGGGGCTTAACAATGAGCAGTTCTTC
TRBV7-9,15,-,TRBJ2-6,-,CASSFHSSGANVLTF,TGTGCCAGCAGCTTTCATAGCTCTGGGGCCAACGTCCTGACTTTC
TRBV7-9,15,-,TRBJ2-1,-,CASSAGFSSYNEQFF,TGTGCCAGCAGCGCGGGATTTAGCTCCTACAATGAGCAGTTCTTC
TRBV6-5,15,-,TRBJ2-5,-,CASSTSRLAGDTQYF,TGTGCCAGCAGCACCTCCCGGCTAGCAGGTGATACCCAGTACTTC
TRBV4-1,15,TRBD2,TRBJ2-3,few,CASSPGLAGVGTQYF,TGCGCCAGCAGCCCTGGACTAGCGGGAGTCGGAACGCAGTATTTT
TRBV28,15,TRBD2,TRBJ2-1,once,CASSPRAGGSDEQFF,TGTGCCAGCAGTCCCCGAGCGGGAGGGTCCGATGAGCAGTTCTTC
TRBV27,15,-,TRBJ2-1,-,CASRRTINSYNEQFF,TGTGCCAGCAGGCGAACCATTAACTCCTACAATGAGCAGTTCTTC
TRBV5-1,15,-,TRBJ2-1,few,CASSFRGDSYNEQFF,TGCGCCAGCAGCTTCAGGGGGGACTCCTACAATGAGCAGTTCTTC
TRBV2,15,-,TRBJ2-5,-,CASSDYAGQGETQYF,TGTGCCAGCAGTGATTACGCAGGGCAGGGAGAGACCCAGTACTTC
TRBV28,14,-,TRBJ2-1,-,CASLNSGSYNEQFF,TGTGCCAGCCTGAATAGCGGCTCCTACAATGAGCAGTTCTTC
TRBV5-1,16,-,TRBJ2-1,once,CASSLDLSGGSNEQFF,TGCGCCAGCAGCTTAGATTTGTCAGGGGGGTCGAATGAGCAGTTCTTC
TRBV5-1,15,TRBD2,TRBJ2-3,-,CASSLGLASTDTQYF,TGCGCCAGCAGCTTGGGACTAGCGAGCACAGATACGCAGTATTTT
TRBV11-3,13,-,TRBJ1-2,-,CASSLGAVYGYTF,TGTGCCAGCAGCTTAGGGGCAGTCTATGGCTACACCTTC
TRBV28,16,TRBD2,TRBJ2-2,few,CASSPASGRGSGELFF,TGTGCCAGCAGCCCCGCTAGCGGGAGAGGATCCGGGGAGCTGTTTTTT
TRBV7-8,17,TRBD2,TRBJ2-7,-,CASSFLAGRITAYEQYF,TGTGCCAGCAGCTTCCTAGCGGGAAGGATCACAGCCTACGAGCAGTACTTC
TRBV29-1,15,TRBD2,TRBJ2-7,-,CSVKGLAGASYEQYF,TGCAGCGTGAAAGGACTAGCGGGGGCCTCCTACGAGCAGTACTTC
TRBV2,12,-,TRBJ2-1,-,CASTPSSYEQFF,TGTGCCAGCACACCTAGTTCGTATGAGCAGTTCTTC
TRBV19,16,TRBD2,TRBJ2-5,-,CASQEVASGIEKTQYF,TGTGCCTCCCAGGAGGTGGCTAGCGGGATTGAAAAGACCCAGTACTTC
TRBV14,17,TRBD2,TRBJ2-3,-,CASSQTSGALGTDTQYF,TGTGCCAGCAGCCAGACTAGCGGAGCGTTAGGTACAGATACGCAGTATTTT
TRBV29-1,15,TRBD2,TRBJ2-7,-,CSVEERLAGVYEQYF,TGCAGCGTTGAAGAAAGACTAGCGGGAGTGTACGAGCAGTACTTC
TRBV5-6,13,-,TRBJ2-2,-,CASSLVGSEELFF,TGTGCCAGCAGCTTGGTGGGCTCGGAGGAGCTGTTTTTT
TRBV6-1,14,TRBD1,TRBJ1-2,once,CASSEQGANYGYTF,TGTGCCAGCAGTGAACAGGGGGCGAACTATGGCTACACCTTC
TRBV5-1,15,-,TRBJ1-2,-,CASSFRSQGIYGYTF,TGCGCCAGCAGCTTTCGTTCGCAGGGAATCTATGGCTACACCTTC
TRBV25-1,13,-,TRBJ1-2,few,CASSESRYYGYTF,TGTGCCAGCAGTGAATCCCGTTATTATGGCTACACCTTC
TRBV5-6,15,TRBD2,TRBJ2-3,-,CASSPFLSGGGGQYF,TGTGCCAGCAGCCCCTTTTTGAGCGGGGGTGGCGGGCAGTATTTT
TRBV6-5,12,-,TRBJ1-2,-,CASRTSGNGYTF,TGTGCCAGCAGAACCTCGGGGAATGGCTACACCTTC
TRBV15,14,-,TRBJ2-7,-,CATSRGRATDEQYF,TGTGCCACCAGCAGAGGGAGAGCTACGGATGAGCAGTACTTC
TRBV10-3,15,-,TRBJ2-1,few,CAITRGDSSYNEQFF,TGTGCCATCACCCGCGGGGACTCCTCCTACAATGAGCAGTTCTTC
TRBV2,15,-,TRBJ2-2,few,CASSEQAANTGELFF,TGTGCCAGCAGTGAACAGGCAGCGAACACCGGGGAGCTGTTTTTT
TRBV27,14,-,TRBJ2-2,-,CASSSTTGFGELFF,TGTGCCAGCAGTTCCACCACAGGGTTCGGGGAGCTGTTTTTT
TRBV19,13,-,TRBJ2-7,once,CASSIDRAYEQYF,TGTGCCAGTAGTATCGACAGAGCCTACGAGCAGTACTTC
TRBV5-8,15,-,TRBJ2-3,-,CASRGQGPRTDTQYF,TGTGCCAGCAGAGGTCAGGGGCCTAGGACAGATACGCAGTATTTT
TRBV15,15,TRBD2,TRBJ2-1,-,CATSRVGSGRVPQFF,TGTGCCACCAGCAGAGTTGGTAGCGGGAGGGTACCGCAGTTCTTC
TRBV7-4,16,-,TRBJ1-1,once,CASRPPGSGLKAEAFF,TGTGCCAGCAGACCTCCAGGGAGCGGGCTTAAGGCTGAAGCTTTCTTT
TRBV30,14,-,TRBJ1-3,-,CAWSVTGSGNTIYF,TGTGCCTGGAGTGTAACAGGATCTGGAAACACCATATATTTT
TRBV2,13,TRBD2,TRBJ2-3,-,CASVLDAGGTQYF,TGTGCCAGCGTACTAGACGCGGGGGGTACGCAGTATTTT
TRBV5-4,16,-,TRBJ2-3,-,CASSSTGKGVTDTQYF,TGTGCCAGCAGCTCCACGGGGAAGGGGGTCACAGATACGCAGTATTTT
TRBV6-1,16,-,TRBJ2-7,-,CASSETSAGGGNEQYF,TGTGCCAGCAGTGAAACCTCCGCCGGAGGTGGAAACGAGCAGTACTTC
TRBV11-3,13,TRBD2,TRBJ2-7,-,CASRLAGSYEQYF,TGTGCCAGCAGACTAGCGGGATCCTACGAGCAGTACTTC
TRBV5-1,14,-,TRBJ2-5,-,CASSFLVGGETQYF,TGCGCCAGCAGCTTTTTAGTAGGAGGAGAGACCCAGTACTTC
TRBV7-2,12,-,TRBJ2-3,once,CASRPDTDTQYF,TGTGCCAGCAGGCCAGACACAGATACGCAGTATTTT
TRBV7-6,14,-,TRBJ1-2,-,CASSSPGLQYGYTF,TGTGCCAGCAGTTCTCCGGGACTCCAATATGGCTACACCTTC
TRBV2,16,TRBD1,TRBJ1-5,-,CASSSTGVYSNQPQHF,TGTGCCAGCAGTAGTACAGGGGTTTATAGCAATCAGCCCCAGCATTTT
TRBV11-2,16,TRBD2,TRBJ2-1,-,CASSPATSGSYNEQFF,TGTGCCAGCAGCCCAGCTACTAGCGGGAGCTACAATGAGCAGTTCTTC
TRBV7-9,17,TRBD2,TRBJ2-1,-,CASSSDLAGVSYNEQFF,TGTGCCAGCAGCTCAGACCTAGCGGGAGTGAGCTACAATGAGCAGTTCTTC